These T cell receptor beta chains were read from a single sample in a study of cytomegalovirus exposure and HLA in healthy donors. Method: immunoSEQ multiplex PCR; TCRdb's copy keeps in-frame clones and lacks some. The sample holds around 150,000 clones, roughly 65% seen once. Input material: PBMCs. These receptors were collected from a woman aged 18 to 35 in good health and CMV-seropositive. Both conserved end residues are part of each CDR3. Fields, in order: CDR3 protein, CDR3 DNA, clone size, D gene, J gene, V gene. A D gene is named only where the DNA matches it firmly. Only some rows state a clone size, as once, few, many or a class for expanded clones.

CDR3aa: CATSRDPGTGNTEAFF
CDR3nt: TGTGCCACCAGCAGAGATCCCGGGACAGGGAACACTGAAGCTTTCTTT
abundance: few
d_gene: TRBD1
j_gene: TRBJ1-1
v_gene: TRBV15

CDR3aa: CASSLIGGSAYNEQFF
CDR3nt: TGTGCCAGCAGCTTAATCGGCGGGAGTGCCTACAATGAGCAGTTCTTC
abundance: NA
d_gene: TRBD2
j_gene: TRBJ2-1
v_gene: TRBV7-6

CDR3aa: CASSPFAVYEQYF
CDR3nt: TGTGCCAGCAGCCCGTTTGCGGTCTACGAGCAGTACTTC
abundance: NA
d_gene: NA
j_gene: TRBJ2-7
v_gene: TRBV27

CDR3aa: CASSLVPSGGNEQYF
CDR3nt: TGTGCCAGCAGCCTCGTCCCTAGCGGGGGGAACGAGCAGTACTTC
abundance: NA
d_gene: TRBD2
j_gene: TRBJ2-7
v_gene: TRBV7-9

CDR3aa: CASSLQGADYGYTF
CDR3nt: TGTGCCAGCAGTTTACAGGGAGCTGACTATGGCTACACCTTC
abundance: NA
d_gene: NA
j_gene: TRBJ1-2
v_gene: TRBV6-5

CDR3aa: CASSFIAGVGTDTQYF
CDR3nt: TGTGCCAGCAGCTTTATAGCGGGAGTTGGGACAGATACGCAGTATTTT
abundance: few
d_gene: TRBD2
j_gene: TRBJ2-3
v_gene: TRBV7-3

CDR3aa: CASRLDRGNDEQYF
CDR3nt: TGTGCCAGCAGACTGGACAGGGGGAACGACGAGCAGTACTTC
abundance: NA
d_gene: TRBD1
j_gene: TRBJ2-7
v_gene: TRBV6-6

CDR3aa: CASSIILNRQGRGETQYF
CDR3nt: TGTGCCAGTAGTATAATCCTTAATCGACAGGGGAGAGGAGAGACCCAGTACTTC
abundance: NA
d_gene: TRBD1
j_gene: TRBJ2-5
v_gene: TRBV19

CDR3aa: CASSPAGTSGSYEQYF
CDR3nt: TGTGCCAGTAGCCCAGCCGGGACTAGCGGGAGTTACGAGCAGTACTTC
abundance: NA
d_gene: TRBD2
j_gene: TRBJ2-7
v_gene: TRBV19

CDR3aa: CASSLGSGGMEPQHF
CDR3nt: TGTGCCAGCAGTCTGGGGAGCGGGGGTATGGAGCCCCAGCATTTT
abundance: NA
d_gene: NA
j_gene: TRBJ1-5
v_gene: TRBV28

CDR3aa: CASSFAGDHPYEQYF
CDR3nt: TGTGCCAGCAGCTTCGCGGGGGACCATCCCTACGAGCAGTACTTC
abundance: NA
d_gene: TRBD2
j_gene: TRBJ2-7
v_gene: TRBV11-2

CDR3aa: CASSTTLSPRIYEQYF
CDR3nt: TGTGCCAGCAGTACCACTCTGAGCCCCCGTATTTACGAGCAGTACTTC
abundance: NA
d_gene: NA
j_gene: TRBJ2-7
v_gene: TRBV6-6

CDR3aa: CAWTQGYTIYF
CDR3nt: TGTGCCTGGACACAGGGGTACACCATATATTTT
abundance: few
d_gene: TRBD1
j_gene: TRBJ1-3
v_gene: TRBV30

CDR3aa: CASSLVAGGSYEQYF
CDR3nt: TGCGCCAGCAGCTTGGTCGCGGGAGGGTCCTACGAGCAGTACTTC
abundance: few
d_gene: TRBD2
j_gene: TRBJ2-7
v_gene: TRBV5-1

CDR3aa: CAISESSKGAGLNYGYTF
CDR3nt: TGTGCCATCAGTGAGTCGAGTAAAGGGGCAGGGCTGAACTATGGCTACACCTTC
abundance: NA
d_gene: NA
j_gene: TRBJ1-2
v_gene: TRBV10-3

CDR3aa: CASSLYEGRPQHF
CDR3nt: TGTGCTAGCAGCCTATACGAGGGTCGGCCCCAGCATTTT
abundance: few
d_gene: NA
j_gene: TRBJ1-5
v_gene: TRBV7-7

CDR3aa: CASSSWTGISEKLFF
CDR3nt: TGTGCCAGCAGCTCTTGGACAGGGATCAGCGAAAAACTGTTTTTT
abundance: NA
d_gene: TRBD1
j_gene: TRBJ1-4
v_gene: TRBV11-2

CDR3aa: CASSTQGSGTDTQYF
CDR3nt: TGTGCCAGCAGTACTCAGGGTTCCGGGACAGATACGCAGTATTTT
abundance: few
d_gene: NA
j_gene: TRBJ2-3
v_gene: TRBV9

CDR3aa: CASSWAWETQYF
CDR3nt: TGTGCCAGCAGCTGGGCGTGGGAGACCCAGTACTTC
abundance: NA
d_gene: NA
j_gene: TRBJ2-5
v_gene: TRBV6-6

CDR3aa: CASSSGGEQYF
CDR3nt: TGTGCCAGCTCATCAGGGGGTGAGCAGTACTTC
abundance: NA
d_gene: TRBD1
j_gene: TRBJ2-7
v_gene: TRBV18

CDR3aa: CASSLTPQETQYF
CDR3nt: TGTGCCAGCAGTTTAACTCCCCAAGAGACCCAGTACTTC
abundance: NA
d_gene: NA
j_gene: TRBJ2-5
v_gene: TRBV28

CDR3aa: CASSRGGTGFEAFF
CDR3nt: TGCGCCAGCAGCAGAGGGGGAACAGGGTTTGAAGCTTTCTTT
abundance: NA
d_gene: NA
j_gene: TRBJ1-1
v_gene: TRBV11-2